The clone carrying this T cell receptor (beta chain) has at least ten counts. Its cognate antigen is unknown. Amplifying from RNA transcripts, the study obtained TCR beta CDR3 regions. An initial RT-PCR round employing HTBI primers preceded a second-round multiplex PCR. TCRdb reprocessed the multiplex PCR reads with MiXCR, giving one entry per CDR3 protein. Counted here are a few hundred thousand distinct CDR3 sequences, about two fifths occurring once; the ten biggest clones make up less than 4.5%. J lost 5 bases, V lost 6 bases, and 4 bases had no gene match. The length of the CDR3 is 14 residues. These data come from a study of Graves' ophthalmopathy and Graves' hyperthyroidism. Findings and caveats of the study: Most expanded clonotypes from thyroid (those above 0.001 frequency) were also found in blood.

The source material was peripheral blood or thyroid tissue (not recorded which). The V gene is TRBV12-3 or TRBV12-4, the J gene TRBJ1-6, with TRBD1 matching 7 bases. The sequence came from an adult man with Graves' hyperthyroidism. DNA for the CDR3: TGTGCCAGCAGCTCAGGGGGAAATAATTCACCCCTCCACTTT. It encodes CASSSGGNNSPLHF.